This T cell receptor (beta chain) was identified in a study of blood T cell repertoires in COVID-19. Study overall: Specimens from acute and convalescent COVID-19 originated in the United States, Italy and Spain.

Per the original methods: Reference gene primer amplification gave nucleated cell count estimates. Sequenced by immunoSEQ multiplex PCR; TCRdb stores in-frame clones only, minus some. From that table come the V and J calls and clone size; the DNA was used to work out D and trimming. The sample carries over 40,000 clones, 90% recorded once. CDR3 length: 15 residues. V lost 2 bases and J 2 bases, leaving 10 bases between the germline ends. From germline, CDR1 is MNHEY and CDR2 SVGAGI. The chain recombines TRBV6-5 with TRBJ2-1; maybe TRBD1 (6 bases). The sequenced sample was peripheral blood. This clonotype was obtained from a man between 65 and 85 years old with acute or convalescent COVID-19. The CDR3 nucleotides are TGTGCCAGCAGTTACCGGGACACGGCCTACAATGAGCAGTTCTTC. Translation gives CASSYRDTAYNEQFF.